Listed here are 22 T cell receptor beta chains from one sample, sequenced in a study of shared clonotypes between healthy human individuals. Method: immunoSEQ multiplex PCR; TCRdb's copy keeps in-frame clones and lacks some. The sample contains around 2.5 million clones, approximately 93% of which appear only once. Specimen: naive CD4+ T cells from PBMCs. Subset here: CD45RA+ positively selected. The receptors derive from a man between 18 and 35 years old in good health. Some clones in this sample may be carry-over from other donors' samples.

V and J are TRBV7-3 and TRBJ1-1, with 7 bases that match TRBD1. CDR3 length: 15 amino acids. After removal of 5 bases from V and 5 bases from J, the junction contained 11 bases not matched to a gene. CDR1 is SGHTA, CDR2 FQGTGA, per germline. CDR3 coding DNA: TGTGCCAGCAGCGGGCCCGGACAGGAGGGGACTGAAGCTTTCTTT. Translated: CASSGPGQEGTEAFF.

The V and J genes are TRBV28 and TRBJ2-3; D might be TRBD2 (5 bases). V lost 0 bases to trimming and J lost 2 bases, with 9 bases between them. Germline CDR1 MDHEN, CDR2 SYDVKM. The CDR3 spans 15 residues. The CDR3 is CASSLWTGDTDTQYF. CDR3 DNA sequence: TGTGCCAGCAGTTTATGGACCGGGGACACAGATACGCAGTATTTT.

This sequence joins TRBV27 and TRBJ2-1, with no clear D. Trimming left V 6 bases short and J 0 bases short, with 15 bases between. This CDR3 contains 16 residues. CDR1 MNHEY and CDR2 SMNVEV come from the germline V gene (reference sequence). The CDR3, as DNA: TGTGCCAGCAGGGAAACCGACGGCTTCTCCTACAATGAGCAGTTCTTC. Amino acids: CASRETDGFSYNEQFF.

This clone appeared once. The V call is TRBV5-1, the J call TRBJ2-7, with 8 bases that match TRBD2. Trimming cost V 1 base and J 1 base; bases outside gene matches: 7. The CDR3 runs to 16 residues. From germline, CDR1 is SGHRS and CDR2 YFSETQ. In DNA, the CDR3 is TGCGCCAGCAGCTTGACCTGGACTAGCCGGTCCTACGAGCAGTACTTC. Its protein product is CASSLTWTSRSYEQYF.

The J gene is TRBJ2-2, the V gene TRBV5-1; 10 nucleotides agree with TRBD1. The CDR3 length is 17 residues. With 4 bases clipped from V and 3 bases from J, the junction kept 9 bases outside the gene matches. CDR1 SGHRS and CDR2 YFSETQ come from the germline V gene. The CDR3 DNA reads as TGCGCCAGCAGCAGGCCGACAGGGGGCACGGACACCGGGGAGCTGTTTTTT. Protein: CASSRPTGGTDTGELFF.

The CDR3 DNA sequence: TGTGCCAGTAGTATGAGGGAGGGAGAGACCCAGTACTTC. Translated, it gives CASSMREGETQYF. The chain joins TRBV19 to TRBJ2-5, with 7 bases aligning to TRBD2. The CDR3 loop spans 13 amino acids. Germline lookup yields CDR1 LNHDA and CDR2 SQIVND (reference sequence). Trimming removed 3 bases from V and 4 bases from J; junction bases left unmatched: 2. Full variable domain (rest looked up from reference TRBV19 and TRBJ2-5): DGGITQSPKYLFRKEGQNVTLSCEQNLNHDAMYWYRQDPGQGLRLIYYSQIVNDFQKGDIAEGYSVSREKKESFPLTVTSAQKNPTAFYLCASSMREGETQYFGPGTRLLVL.

This rearrangement joins TRBV7-6 to TRBJ2-2, with TRBD2 identical over 7 bases. From germline, CDR1 is SGHVS and CDR2 FNYEAQ. Losses at the gene ends were 1 base for V and 7 bases for J; bases not matched to a gene: 9. This CDR3 has 16 residues. The CDR3 reads CASSLVASGSRGELFF. For the CDR3, the DNA is TGTGCCAGCAGCTTAGTGGCTAGCGGTTCGCGCGGGGAGCTGTTTTTT.

The gene calls are TRBV28 and TRBJ1-6; no definite D call. In germline, CDR1 is MDHEN, CDR2 SYDVKM. CDR3 length equals 15 residues. Trimming shortened V by 3 bases and J by 7 bases, and 13 bases separated the two germline ends. This CDR3 reads CASSLRAPGNSPLHF. The CDR3 bases are TGTGCCAGCAGTTTGAGGGCCCCGGGGAATTCACCCCTCCACTTT.

The V gene is TRBV7-3, the J gene TRBJ2-2; a weak D match, TRBD1 (6 bases). This CDR3 region has 13 residues. With 4 bases removed from V and 4 bases from J, the gap between germline ends came to 7 bases. Looked up from germline, CDR1 is SGHTA and CDR2 is FQGTGA. Here the CDR3 DNA reads TGTGCCAGCAGCTCGGACAGCACCGGGGAGCTGTTTTTT. Amino acids: CASSSDSTGELFF.

A note on this clone: Other DNA sequences in the sample encode the same CDR3. For the CDR3, the DNA is TGTGCCAGCTCACCTGGGACAGGGAGAGAGACCCAGTACTTC. It yields the protein CASSPGTGRETQYF. The genes are TRBV18 and TRBJ2-5; TRBD1 matches at 9 bases. The germline gives CDR1 KGHSH, CDR2 LQKENI. This CDR3 comprises 14 residues. Trimming cost V 3 bases and J 4 bases; bases outside gene matches: 3.

With respect to this clone: Other nucleotide sequences from this sample produce the same CDR3. The chain combines TRBV2 with TRBJ2-7; D ambiguous. Germline CDR1 reads SNHLY; CDR2 reads FYNNEI. The ends were cut back, 6 bases at V and 3 bases at J, with 6 bases in the middle. There are 11 residues in the CDR3. This CDR3 reads CASSVLYEQYF. As DNA, the CDR3 is TGTGCCAGCAGCGTCCTCTACGAGCAGTACTTC.

This sequence joins TRBV7-3 and TRBJ2-4; D perhaps matches TRBD1 (6 bases). The V end lost 3 bases, the J end lost 0 bases, and 12 bases lay between the germline ends. This CDR3 is built from 16 residues. In germline, CDR1 is SGHTA, CDR2 FQGTGA. The CDR3 region has the DNA TGTGCCAGCAGCTTGGGACAAAACCTAGCCAAAAACATTCAGTACTTC. Its translation: CASSLGQNLAKNIQYF.

V usage is TRBV4-2 and J usage is TRBJ2-2; D not resolved. Trimming removed 0 bases from V and 7 bases from J, with 9 bases in between. The CDR3 runs 14 residues. The germline CDR1 and CDR2 sequences are LGHNA and YNFKEQ. The CDR3 DNA sequence: TGTGCCAGCAGCCAAGACATTCGCCTCGGGGAGCTGTTTTTT. It is translated as CASSQDIRLGELFF.

V gene TRBV7-3 combines with J gene TRBJ2-5; 15 nucleotides match TRBD2. The CDR3 has 16 amino acids. J lost 4 bases, V lost 4 bases, and 4 bases had no gene match. Germline V gives CDR1 SGHTA, CDR2 FQGTGA. The CDR3 coding sequence is TGTGCCAGCAGCTCGGGACTAGCGGGAGGTAGAGAGACCCAGTACTTC. The encoded protein is CASSSGLAGGRETQYF.

Details on this clone: The same CDR3 also results from other DNA sequences found in this sample. This chain joins TRBV5-1 and TRBJ2-5, with D hard to call. V lost 2 bases, J lost 2 bases, and 7 bases lay in between. The CDR3 length is 13 residues. Looked up from germline, CDR1 is SGHRS and CDR2 is YFSETQ. This CDR3 reads CASSLGNQETQYF. CDR3 in DNA: TGCGCCAGCAGCTTAGGGAATCAAGAGACCCAGTACTTC. The entire variable domain, with the rest obtained from reference TRBV5-1 and TRBJ2-5, is as follows: KAGVTQTPRYLIKTRGQQVTLSCSPISGHRSVSWYQQTPGQGLQFLFEYFSETQRNKGNFPGRFSGRQFSNSRSEMNVSTLELGDSALYLCASSLGNQETQYFGPGTRLLVL.

The chain recombines TRBV28 with TRBJ2-3; TRBD1 might be the D (7 bases). Trimming pared 1 base from V and 2 bases from J, leaving 16 bases between. CDR3 length equals 17 residues. Germline CDR1 MDHEN, CDR2 SYDVKM. The CDR3 nucleotides are TGTGCCAGCAGTTTATTGGGCAGGGGGGACCCCACAGATACGCAGTATTTT. This gives the protein CASSLLGRGDPTDTQYF.

In this sample, this clone turned up once. V usage is TRBV6-1 and J usage is TRBJ1-1; TRBD1 matches 9 bases. V shed 4 bases, J shed 7 bases, and the junction held 7 bases outside the gene matches. The CDR3 is 14 residues long. Germline loops: CDR1 MNHNS, CDR2 SASEGT. The CDR3 DNA is TGTGCCAGCAGTGCTGTGACAGGGGGTGGTGAAGCTTTCTTT. Translating gives CASSAVTGGGEAFF.

The chain joins TRBV10-3 to TRBJ2-7, with 10 bases aligning to TRBD1. V lost 8 bases to trimming and J lost 0 bases; unmatched junction nucleotides: 10. The CDR3 is 16 residues long. Germline CDR1 ENHRY, CDR2 SYGVKD. The CDR3 bases are TGTGCCATCCAGGACAGGGGGTTCTCCAACTCCTACGAGCAGTACTTC. It yields the protein CAIQDRGFSNSYEQYF.

The gene calls are TRBV5-1 and TRBJ2-1; 10 nucleotides match TRBD2. Germline CDR1 SGHRS, CDR2 YFSETQ. The CDR3 length is 18 residues. Trimming cost V 4 bases and J 0 bases; bases outside gene matches: 10. CDR3 protein: CASSQPSTSGDSYNEQFF. CDR3 DNA: TGCGCCAGCAGCCAACCCAGTACTAGCGGGGACTCCTACAATGAGCAGTTCTTC.

The genes are TRBV5-5 and TRBJ1-1; maybe TRBD1 (5 bases). The CDR3 runs to 12 residues. Germline CDR1 is SGHKS and CDR2 is YYEKEE (reference sequence). V lost 5 bases, J lost 7 bases, and 12 bases lay in between. Here the CDR3 DNA reads TGTGCCAGCAGTCCTTTGAGGGGTGAAGCTTTCTTT. Protein product: CASSPLRGEAFF.

This rearrangement joins TRBV7-2 to TRBJ1-5, with 9 bases that match TRBD1. This CDR3 is 19 amino acids long. Germline V CDR1 and CDR2: SGHTA, FQGNSA. Unmatched junction bases numbered 15, after V lost 4 bases and J lost 2 bases. The CDR3 protein is CASSSNGQGSVVGNQPQHF. For the CDR3, the DNA is TGTGCCAGCAGCTCAAACGGACAGGGGTCGGTCGTTGGCAATCAGCCCCAGCATTTT.

V gene TRBV9 combines with J gene TRBJ2-3, with 7 nucleotides matching TRBD2. CDR1 is SGDLS, CDR2 YYNGEE, per germline. J lost 0 bases, V lost 1 base, and 5 bases had no gene match. The CDR3 length is 16 residues. CDR3 sequence: CASSVWEGGSTDTQYF. The DNA of the CDR3 is TGTGCCAGCAGCGTATGGGAGGGCGGGAGCACAGATACGCAGTATTTT.